These T cell receptor beta chains were read from a single sample in a study of cytomegalovirus exposure and HLA in healthy donors. Sequencing was performed with immunoSEQ multiplex PCR; in TCRdb, only in-frame clones are kept and a portion is missing. This table holds some 70,000 clones, just under 70% found once. Material for sequencing was PBMCs. Receptors originate from a woman aged 25 to 39 in good health and CMV-seronegative. CDR3s include the opening cysteine and the closing phenylalanine or tryptophan. D genes are given only for firm matches. A clone size is listed for some rows: how often the clone was seen (once, few, many), or a class if it is expanded.

len	abundance	v_gene	j_gene	d_gene	CDR3aa	CDR3nt
12	.	TRBV5-1	TRBJ1-2	.	CASSLSQNGYTF	TGCGCCAGCAGCTTGAGTCAGAATGGCTACACCTTC
13	.	TRBV7-6	TRBJ2-7	.	CASSLESSYEQYF	TGTGCCAGCAGCTTGGAGTCCTCCTACGAGCAGTACTTC
14	.	TRBV30	TRBJ1-3	.	CAWSYPGSGNTIYF	TGTGCCTGGAGTTACCCCGGCTCTGGAAACACCATATATTTT
12	.	TRBV2	TRBJ1-5	.	CASSVGGQPQHF	TGTGCCAGCAGTGTAGGGGGTCAGCCCCAGCATTTT
19	few	TRBV15	TRBJ1-1	.	CATSRENVLQGSMNTEAFF	TGTGCCACCAGCAGAGAGAACGTACTCCAGGGGTCAATGAACACTGAAGCTTTCTTT
13	.	TRBV27	TRBJ1-5	.	CASSLGRNQPQHF	TGTGCCAGCAGTTTGGGCCGGAATCAGCCCCAGCATTTT
18	.	TRBV25-1	TRBJ2-7	TRBD2	CASSEGFTGGRENSEQYF	TGTGCCAGCAGTGAGGGCTTCACGGGGGGGCGCGAAAATAGCGAGCAGTACTTC
16	.	TRBV18	TRBJ1-1	.	CASSPRQGNMNTEAFF	TGTGCCAGCTCACCGCGGCAGGGAAACATGAACACTGAAGCTTTCTTT
15	.	TRBV27	TRBJ2-1	.	CASSYPGGHYNEQFF	TGTGCCAGCTCCTATCCAGGGGGGCACTACAATGAGCAGTTCTTC
13	few	TRBV30	TRBJ2-7	TRBD1	CAWGTGRSYEQYF	TGTGCCTGGGGGACAGGGCGGTCCTACGAGCAGTACTTC
15	few	TRBV7-2	TRBJ2-7	.	CASSKPGTRYYEQYF	TGTGCCAGCAGCAAACCCGGGACACGATACTACGAGCAGTACTTC
17	once	TRBV10-3	TRBJ1-4	TRBD1	CAISAGTGTIEEEKLFF	TGTGCCATCAGCGCCGGGACAGGGACCATAGAGGAGGAAAAACTGTTTTTT
17	.	TRBV5-1	TRBJ1-2	.	CASSLAVSQDRRYGYTF	TGCGCCAGCAGCTTGGCGGTTAGCCAGGACAGACGCTATGGCTACACCTTC
15	few	TRBV27	TRBJ1-6	.	CDSRSGDSYNSPLHF	TGTGACAGCAGATCAGGGGACTCCTATAATTCACCCCTCCACTTT
13	.	TRBV5-1	TRBJ2-1	TRBD1	CATGTEPWNEQFF	TGCGCCACCGGGACAGAACCTTGGAATGAGCAGTTCTTC
15	.	TRBV9	TRBJ1-5	.	CASSRDGTRNQPQHF	TGTGCCAGCAGCCGCGACGGGACACGGAATCAGCCCCAGCATTTT
13	few	TRBV6-4	TRBJ1-2	.	CASSDSGMDGYTF	TGTGCCAGCAGTGATTCGGGGATGGATGGCTACACCTTC
15	few	TRBV5-4	TRBJ2-1	.	CASSVRLQGGNEQFF	TGTGCCAGCAGCGTACGACTTCAGGGTGGCAATGAGCAGTTCTTC
13	.	TRBV25-1	TRBJ2-2	.	CASSDRGTGELFF	TGTGCCAGCAGTGACAGGGGCACCGGGGAGCTGTTTTTT
13	many	TRBV19	TRBJ1-5	.	CASSITGSQPQHF	TGTGCCAGTAGTATAACAGGGAGTCAGCCCCAGCATTTT
13	.	TRBV28	TRBJ1-2	.	CASRGRSYYGYTF	TGTGCCAGCCGGGGAAGGTCCTACTATGGCTACACCTTC
15	.	TRBV10-3	TRBJ2-3	TRBD2	CAISDPAGGTDTQYF	TGTGCCATCAGTGACCCAGCGGGGGGGACAGATACGCAGTATTTT
17	.	TRBV18	TRBJ1-1	TRBD1	CASSPPRARGLVTEAFF	TGTGCCAGCTCACCACCGAGGGCCAGGGGGCTTGTCACTGAAGCTTTCTTT
15	.	TRBV4-2	TRBJ1-2	TRBD1	CASSQADRGDYGYTF	TGTGCCAGCAGCCAAGCGGACAGGGGAGACTATGGCTACACCTTC
13	.	TRBV7-9	TRBJ1-1	.	CASSPPGTPEAFF	TGTGCCAGCAGCCCGCCGGGGACACCCGAAGCTTTCTTT
15	.	TRBV7-8	TRBJ1-2	.	CASSFSRGREYGYTF	TGTGCCAGCAGCTTTTCGCGAGGCAGGGAATATGGCTACACCTTC
13	.	TRBV2	TRBJ2-7	.	CASNQGDDYEQYF	TGTGCCAGCAATCAGGGTGACGACTACGAGCAGTACTTC
13	.	TRBV11-2	TRBJ1-2	TRBD1	CASSLNRGYGYTF	TGTGCCAGCAGCCTCAACAGGGGCTATGGCTACACCTTC
15	.	TRBV6-1	TRBJ1-2	.	CASSVTSEANYGYTF	TGTGCCAGCAGTGTAACCTCAGAGGCTAACTATGGCTACACCTTC
15	.	TRBV28	TRBJ1-1	TRBD1	CASSGQGTGNTEAFF	TGTGCCAGCAGTGGCCAAGGGACAGGGAACACTGAAGCTTTCTTT
16	once	TRBV7-8	TRBJ2-3	TRBD2	CASSLVSGGAGDTQYF	TGTGCCAGCAGCTTAGTTAGCGGGGGGGCAGGAGATACGCAGTATTTT
15	few	TRBV5-1	TRBJ1-2	TRBD1	CASSLAPTGSYGYTF	TGCGCCAGCAGCTTGGCACCGACAGGGTCCTATGGCTACACCTTC
12	.	TRBV7-9	TRBJ2-1	.	CASFGVVNEQFF	TGTGCCAGCTTCGGAGTGGTCAATGAGCAGTTCTTC
13	.	TRBV18	TRBJ1-1	TRBD1	CANGQALNTEAFF	TGTGCCAACGGACAGGCCTTGAACACTGAAGCTTTCTTT
13	.	TRBV11-3	TRBJ2-2	.	CASSLLNTGELFF	TGTGCCAGCAGCCTACTAAACACCGGGGAGCTGTTTTTT
12	.	TRBV7-2	TRBJ1-6	.	CASSLRGSPLHF	TGTGCCAGCAGCTTAAGGGGGTCACCCCTCCACTTT
13	few	TRBV5-6	TRBJ2-7	.	CASSLDRPDEQYF	TGTGCCAGCAGCTTGGACAGGCCTGACGAGCAGTACTTC
13	.	TRBV6-4	TRBJ2-7	TRBD1	CASSDGDRGEQYF	TGTGCCAGCAGTGACGGGGACAGGGGCGAGCAGTACTTC
16	medium-sized	TRBV7-2	TRBJ2-3	TRBD2	CASSLVGTSHTDTQYF	TGTGCCAGCAGCTTAGTAGGGACTAGCCACACAGATACGCAGTATTTT
17	once	TRBV7-2	TRBJ2-3	TRBD2	CASSHPSSGGQGPTQYF	TGTGCCAGCAGCCATCCTTCTAGCGGGGGTCAGGGTCCTACGCAGTATTTT
14	.	TRBV6-5	TRBJ2-4	TRBD1	CASSYSGQGNIQYF	TGTGCCAGCAGTTACTCTGGACAGGGAAACATTCAGTACTTC
17	.	TRBV21-1	TRBJ2-7	.	CASSSIRDRDHIYEQYF	TGTGCCAGCAGCAGCATACGAGACAGGGACCACATCTACGAGCAGTACTTC
15	.	TRBV7-9	TRBJ2-7	TRBD1	CASSRTGTAYYEQYF	TGTGCCAGCAGCCGAACCGGGACAGCATACTACGAGCAGTACTTC
12	.	TRBV10-3	TRBJ1-1	TRBD1	CATRDSYTEAFF	TGTGCCACCAGGGACAGTTACACTGAAGCTTTCTTT
16	.	TRBV29-1	TRBJ1-5	TRBD1	CSVLITGGGGNQPQHF	TGCAGCGTCTTGATTACAGGGGGCGGTGGCAATCAGCCCCAGCATTTT
15	.	TRBV6-5	TRBJ2-2	.	CASTRGDGYTGELFF	TGTGCCAGCACCCGAGGAGACGGATACACCGGGGAGCTGTTTTTT
12	.	TRBV29-1	TRBJ1-1	.	CSVGDGEREAFF	TGCAGCGTTGGAGACGGTGAGAGGGAAGCTTTCTTT
14	.	TRBV19	TRBJ1-5	.	CASSTPGRDQPQHF	TGTGCCAGTAGTACCCCCGGCAGGGATCAGCCCCAGCATTTT
16	.	TRBV5-1	TRBJ2-5	TRBD1	CASSLGGQGGQETQYF	TGCGCCAGCAGCTTGGGGGGACAGGGAGGCCAAGAGACCCAGTACTTC
15	.	TRBV14	TRBJ1-2	TRBD1	CASSQETGVIRGYTF	TGTGCCAGCAGCCAAGAGACAGGGGTGATTCGTGGCTACACCTTC
15	few	TRBV7-6	TRBJ1-1	.	CASSLNPGLNTEAFF	TGTGCCAGCAGCTTAAATCCGGGTCTCAACACTGAAGCTTTCTTT
13	.	TRBV2	TRBJ2-5	TRBD1	CASSGDRGETQYF	TGTGCCAGCAGTGGGGACAGGGGAGAGACCCAGTACTTC